Presented here are 5 T cell receptor beta chains from one specimen sequenced in a study of shared clonotypes between healthy human individuals. Sequenced by immunoSEQ multiplex PCR; TCRdb stores in-frame clones only, minus some. The data contain some 2.4 million clones, 90% to 95% of them singletons. Material: naive CD4+ T cells from PBMCs. The subset was: CD45RA+ positively selected. These receptors all come from a man aged 18-30 years in good health. Some clones in this sample may be carry-over from other donors' samples.

Concerning this clone: The same CDR3 also results from other DNA sequences found in this sample. The chain uses TRBV7-8 and TRBJ2-3; the D call may be TRBD1 or TRBD2 (6 bases each). The germline V and J ends were trimmed by 0 bases and 3 bases, with 10 bases remaining between them. Germline V CDR1 and CDR2: SGHVS, FQNEAQ. The CDR3 spans 15 residues. CDR3 amino acids: CASSLAGGRTDTQYF. Here the CDR3 DNA reads TGTGCCAGCAGCTTAGCCGGGGGCCGGACAGATACGCAGTATTTT.

The chain combines TRBV7-8 with TRBJ2-2, with TRBD1 matching over 12 bases. Germline V gene data show CDR1 as SGHVS and CDR2 as FQNEAQ. V lost 0 bases, J lost 6 bases, and 8 bases stayed unmatched. The CDR3 contains 18 residues. The CDR3 here is CASSLARWDRGHSGELFF. CDR3 coding DNA: TGTGCCAGCAGCTTAGCGAGGTGGGACAGGGGGCACTCCGGGGAGCTGTTTTTT. Looking up the rest from reference TRBV7-8 and TRBJ2-2 gives the full variable domain: GAGVSQSPRYKVAKRGQDVALRCDPISGHVSLFWYQQALGQGPEFLTYFQNEAQLDKSGLPSDRFFAERPEGSVSTLKIQRTQQEDSAVYLCASSLARWDRGHSGELFFGEGSRLTVL.

The V and J genes are TRBV11-2 and TRBJ2-1; 8 bases are shared with TRBD2. V was clipped by 5 bases and J by 2 bases; unmatched bases: 11. This CDR3 has 17 residues. Germline values: CDR1 SGHAT, CDR2 FQNNGV. Here the CDR3 DNA reads TGTGCCAGCAGCCCCCGGGCGGGGGGACTTGCCTACAATGAGCAGTTCTTC. Its protein product is CASSPRAGGLAYNEQFF.

The chain recombines TRBV28 with TRBJ1-5; D gene unclear. Germline V gives CDR1 MDHEN, CDR2 SYDVKM. The CDR3 has 16 residues. The V end lost 3 bases, the J end lost 6 bases, and 18 bases lay between the germline ends. The CDR3 DNA follows: TGTGCCAGCAGTTTGAGAGGTTGGAGAGGTACTCAGCCCCAGCATTTT. This translates into CASSLRGWRGTQPQHF.

About this clone itself: The same CDR3 arises from other DNA sequences in this sample as well. The rearrangement uses TRBV28 and TRBJ1-5; D is ambiguous. Per the germline V gene, CDR1 is MDHEN and CDR2 is SYDVKM. The CDR3 consists of 12 residues. The V gene lost 6 bases and the J gene lost 3 bases, with 6 bases spanning the gap. As DNA, the CDR3 is TGTGCCAGCAGCCCGGTCAATCAGCCCCAGCATTTT. It translates to CASSPVNQPQHF.